Given below is one T cell receptor (beta chain) in context. The data stem from a study of blood T cell repertoires in COVID-19. Study as a whole: PBMCs, B-cell-depleted T cells, or T cells were the source of the cDNA or gDNA that made up the material.

The assay was immunoSEQ multiplex PCR, and TCRdb's table has in-frame clones only and misses some. The table records more than 200,000 clones, 65% to 85% of them present only once. The sequence derives from an elderly woman with acute or convalescent COVID-19. The sequencing sample was made of peripheral blood.

CDR3: CSVSTGGSSGNTIYF. CDR3 bases: TGCAGCGTGTCTACAGGTGGAAGCTCTGGAAACACCATATATTTT. The J gene is TRBJ1-3, the V gene TRBV29-1, with a weak D call TRBD1 (5 bases). Germline V gives CDR1 SQVTM, CDR2 ANQGSEA. V was trimmed by 6 bases and J by 0 bases, leaving 15 bases between them. The length of the CDR3 is 15 residues.